These 29 T cell receptor beta chains were sequenced from one sample in a study of blood T cells in healthy people across ages. A J-beta primer mix and a sample-barcoded 5' primer were used in a second PCR of about 7 to 12 cycles. TCRdb processed the 5' RACE reads anew with MiXCR; each CDR3 protein has one entry. The sample has around 2 million distinct CDR3 sequences, roughly two fifths seen once; the top ten hold 23%. Sequenced: blood. The receptors were sampled from a human donor in good health.

This clonotype was observed many times. The chain recombines TRBV15 with TRBJ2-5; D is uncertain. The CDR3 is made up of 12 amino acids. Trimming removed 9 bases at V and 7 bases at J, with 15 bases between. Germline V gene data show CDR1 as LNHNV and CDR2 as YYDKDF (reference sequence). The CDR3 reads CATRHYTRTQYF. DNA for the CDR3: TGTGCCACACGACATTACACGAGGACCCAGTACTTC.

This clonotype was counted a few times. The rearrangement uses TRBV28 and TRBJ2-4, with D maybe TRBD1 (6 bases). The tail of the sequence fits TRBJ2-7 better, so the J call may be wrong. Germline CDR1 reads MDHEN; CDR2 reads SYDVKM. This CDR3 region has 14 residues. The CDR3 region is CASSLWQGFHEQYF. The CDR3 DNA sequence: TGTGCCAGCAGTTTATGGCAGGGGTTCCACGAGCAGTACTTC.

Details on this clonotype: The junction shows a germline mismatch at one end, possibly a read error. The chain is built from TRBV29-1 and TRBJ1-4; D is uncertain. Per germline, CDR1 SQVTM and CDR2 ANQGSEA. This CDR3 spans 13 amino acids. CDR3 region: CSVENSPNEKRFF. CDR3 nucleotide sequence: TGCAGCGTTGAGAACAGTCCTAATGAAAAACGGTTTTTT.

This rearrangement joins TRBV11-2 to TRBJ1-1; D is uncertain. The germline V gene encodes CDR1 SGHAT and CDR2 FQNNGV. The V and J ends lost 6 bases and 6 bases respectively, with 20 bases between them. This CDR3 region has 15 residues. CDR3 nucleotide sequence: TGTGCCAGCAGATACACTTGGGAGGGAAATGCTGAAGCTTTCTTT. It is translated as CASRYTWEGNAEAFF.

In this sample, this clonotype turned up a few times. This chain's CDR3 is CASTLTASYGYTF. CDR3 sequence (DNA): TGTGCCAGCACCCTGACAGCTAGCTATGGCTACACCTTC. The gene calls are TRBV12-3 or TRBV12-4 and TRBJ1-2; tentative D call: TRBD1 (5 bases). V was cut by 7 bases and J by 4 bases, with 13 bases left in between. CDR3 length equals 13 residues.

This clonotype has ten or more counts. The CDR3 sequence: CASSYSETQYF. In DNA, the CDR3 is TGTGCCAGCAGTTACTCGGAGACCCAGTACTTC. This chain links TRBV6-6 with TRBJ2-5; D remains ambiguous. This CDR3 contains 11 residues. Trimming left V 0 bases short and J 5 bases short, with 1 base between. Germline loops: CDR1 MNHNY, CDR2 SVGAGI (reference sequence).

This clonotype was observed a few times. This sequence joins TRBV4-1 and TRBJ2-4; D unclear. The DNA end is more similar to TRBJ2-7, so the J call may be wrong. This CDR3 spans 12 amino acids. CDR1 MGHRA and CDR2 YSYEKL come from the germline V gene. CDR3 bases: TGCGCCAGCAGCCCCGCTTCGGGCGAGCAGTACTTC. Amino acids: CASSPASGEQYF.

In its sample, this clonotype was seen many times. This sequence joins TRBV20-1 and TRBJ2-1, with 8 bases aligning to TRBD1. This CDR3 has 15 residues. Germline V gives CDR1 DFQATT, CDR2 SNEGSKA (reference sequence). V lost 0 bases, J lost 5 bases, and 6 bases stayed unmatched. CDR3 protein: CSARDFQGAHNEQFF. DNA of the CDR3: TGCAGTGCTAGAGACTTTCAGGGGGCCCACAATGAGCAGTTCTTC.

The CDR3 loop reads CSAEAGSLYEQYF. CDR3 in DNA: TGCAGTGCCGAGGCGGGATCCCTTTACGAGCAGTACTTC. J is TRBJ2-4 and V is TRBV20-1; TRBD2 might be the D (6 bases). TRBJ2-7 matches the DNA end more closely, so the J call is doubtful. This CDR3 has 13 amino acids. Germline V gene data show CDR1 as DFQATT and CDR2 as SNEGSKA (reference sequence).

The gene calls are TRBV6-2 or TRBV6-3 and TRBJ2-7; 15 bases agree with TRBD2. With V trimmed by 5 bases and J by 4 bases, 6 bases remained unmatched. Germline CDR1 reads MNHEY; CDR2 reads SVGEGT. The CDR3 has 16 amino acids. Written as DNA, the CDR3 is TGTGCCAGCAGTCCCTCCGGGACTAGCGGGGGGTACGAGCAGTACTTC. It is translated as CASSPSGTSGGYEQYF.

The chain carries TRBV28 and TRBJ2-2; 9 positions match TRBD1. Germline CDR1 is MDHEN and CDR2 is SYDVKM. CDR3 length equals 14 residues. The junction had 6 bases not matched to a gene; V was cut back by 8 bases and J by 5 bases. The CDR3 here is CASYTGGETGELFF. The CDR3 coding sequence is TGTGCCAGCTATACAGGGGGCGAGACCGGGGAGCTGTTTTTT.

The chain links TRBV2 to TRBJ1-2; no clear D gene. The CDR3 loop spans 15 amino acids. V shed 1 base and J shed 0 bases, with 9 bases lying between them. The V gene's germline CDR1 is SNHLY and CDR2 FYNNEI. The CDR3 region is CASSEELLANYGYTF. The CDR3 DNA reads as TGTGCCAGCAGTGAAGAACTCTTAGCTAACTATGGCTACACCTTC.

This clonotype was recorded at least ten times. The gene calls are TRBV4-3 and TRBJ2-6; the D gene could be TRBD1 or TRBD2 (5 bases each). CDR3 length: 18 amino acids. V lost 0 bases and J lost 1, with 13 bases in between. Germline V lookup: CDR1 LGHNA, CDR2 YSLEER. This chain's CDR3 is CASSQEGGTGSGANVLTF. The CDR3 DNA follows: TGCGCCAGCAGCCAAGAAGGTGGGACGGGGTCTGGGGCCAACGTCCTGACTTTC.

This clonotype was detected a few times. The V call is TRBV5-1, the J call TRBJ1-2; D unclear. V was trimmed by 0 bases and J by 6 bases, leaving 21 bases between them. Germline V CDR1 and CDR2: SGHRS, YFSETQ. The CDR3 is 17 amino acids. The CDR3 spells CASSLAPPLTTNDGYTF. In DNA form, the CDR3 reads TGCGCCAGCAGCTTGGCGCCGCCTTTGACGACGAACGATGGCTACACCTTC.

The rearrangement uses TRBV6-6 and TRBJ1-1; D perhaps matches TRBD1 (5 bases). CDR3 length: 13 residues. With 5 bases removed from V and 4 bases from J, the gap between germline ends came to 11 bases. The V gene's germline CDR1 is MNHNY and CDR2 SVGAGI (reference sequence). CDR3 loop: CASSPGQPTEAFF. The CDR3 nucleotides are TGTGCCAGCAGTCCAGGGCAACCCACTGAAGCTTTCTTT.

The V and J genes are TRBV5-1 and TRBJ2-1; weak D call: TRBD1 (5 bases). Germline loops: CDR1 SGHRS, CDR2 YFSETQ. The CDR3 is made up of 16 amino acids. The V end lost 3 bases, the J end lost 6 bases, and 19 bases lay between the germline ends. The CDR3 protein is CASSYLRQSPGNEQFF. CDR3 nucleotide sequence: TGCGCCAGCAGCTACCTAAGACAGAGTCCGGGCAATGAGCAGTTCTTC.

The chain joins TRBV27 to TRBJ1-2; no reliable D call. Trimming took 2 bases from V and 1 from J, leaving 11 bases between them. Germline assignment: CDR1 MNHEY and CDR2 SMNVEV (reference sequence). There are 15 residues in the CDR3. CDR3: CASSLHATDNYGYTF. CDR3 nucleotide sequence: TGTGCCAGCAGTTTACACGCAACAGATAACTATGGCTACACCTTC.

In its sample, this clonotype was seen once. The gene calls are TRBV11-2 and TRBJ1-4, with D hard to call. V dropped 3 bases and J dropped 5 bases, with 10 bases sitting between them. The CDR3 is 14 residues long. CDR1 is SGHAT, CDR2 FQNNGV, per germline. CDR3 sequence: CASSFELRNEKLFF. As DNA, the CDR3 is TGTGCCAGCAGCTTTGAGCTGAGGAATGAAAAACTGTTTTTT. Complete variable domain (other parts from reference TRBV11-2 and TRBJ1-4): EAGVAQSPRYKIIEKRQSVAFWCNPISGHATLYWYQQILGQGPKLLIQFQNNGVVDDSQLPKDRFSAERLKGVDSTLKIQPAKLEDSAVYLCASSFELRNEKLFFGSGTQLSVL.

This clonotype came up a few times. The V call is TRBV4-3, the J call TRBJ2-4; D gene unclear. V was clipped by 5 bases and J by 2 bases, with 7 bases between them. Looked up from germline, CDR1 is LGHNA and CDR2 is YSLEER. CDR3 length: 13 amino acids. The CDR3 sequence: CASSFGTKNIQYF. As DNA, the CDR3 is TGCGCCAGCAGCTTCGGTACCAAAAACATTCAGTACTTC.

This clonotype was recorded a few times. This sequence joins TRBV5-5 and TRBJ2-3; the D call may be TRBD1 or TRBD2 (6 bases each). The germline gives CDR1 SGHKS, CDR2 YYEKEE (reference sequence). The CDR3 length is 14 residues. The ends were cut back, 2 bases at V and 4 bases at J, with 11 bases in the middle. The CDR3, as DNA: TGTGCCAGCAGCTTTCAGGGGAGGTCAGATACGCAGTATTTT. Protein sequence: CASSFQGRSDTQYF.

The table lists this clonotype with a few counts. This chain connects TRBV6-1 to TRBJ2-1; D is perhaps TRBD1 (6 bases). The CDR3 contains 14 residues. Per the germline V gene, CDR1 is MNHNS and CDR2 is SASEGT. V lost 5 bases to trimming and J lost 4 bases, with 12 bases between them. CDR3: CASSRSGQYNEQFF. The CDR3 DNA sequence: TGTGCCAGCAGTAGGAGCGGACAGTACAATGAGCAGTTCTTC.

With regard to this clonotype: Given a much more abundant clone one base away, this may be a read error. The chain combines TRBV12-3 or TRBV12-4 with TRBJ1-2; D is possibly TRBD1 (6 bases). The CDR3 loop spans 13 amino acids. The CDR3 DNA is TGTGCCGGCAGCCCAGGACAGCCCTATGGCTACACCTTC. Its translation: CAGSPGQPYGYTF.

The chain carries TRBV9 and TRBJ1-2; no firm D call. Trimming pared 0 bases from V and 4 bases from J, leaving 10 bases between. The length of the CDR3 is 14 residues. Per the germline V gene, CDR1 is SGDLS and CDR2 is YYNGEE. The CDR3 spells CASSVGRFSYGYTF. CDR3 nucleotides: TGTGCCAGCAGCGTAGGTCGGTTCTCCTATGGCTACACCTTC.

The gene calls are TRBV12-5 and TRBJ2-1; a weak D match, TRBD1 (6 bases). V was pared by 0 bases and J by 0 bases, with 15 bases between. CDR3 length: 18 residues. The V gene's germline CDR1 is LGHNT and CDR2 FRNRAP. The CDR3 reads CASGLVLLGHVSYNEQFF. The DNA of the CDR3 is TGTGCTAGTGGTTTGGTACTCCTGGGACACGTCTCCTACAATGAGCAGTTCTTC. The complete variable domain, with remaining parts taken from reference TRBV12-5 and TRBJ2-1, reads DARVTQTPRHKVTEMGQEVTMRCQPILGHNTVFWYRQTMMQGLELLAYFRNRAPLDDSGMPKDRFSAEMPDATLATLKIQPSEPRDSAVYFCASGLVLLGHVSYNEQFFGPGTRLTVL.

This clonotype was counted only a few times. DNA of the CDR3: TGTGCCAGCACCACTGGGGGAAACATTCAGTACTTC. This translates into CASTTGGNIQYF. The V call is TRBV7-9, the J call TRBJ2-4; D could derive from TRBD1 or TRBD2 (5 bases each). Germline assignment: CDR1 SEHNR and CDR2 FQNEAQ (reference sequence). V lost 7 bases to trimming and J lost 6 bases, with 10 bases between them. There are 12 residues in the CDR3. Full variable domain (outside the CDR3, taken from reference TRBV7-9 and TRBJ2-4): DTGVSQNPRHKITKRGQNVTFRCDPISEHNRLYWYRQTLGQGPEFLTYFQNEAQLEKSRLLSDRFSAERPKGSFSTLEIQRTEQGDSAMYLCASTTGGNIQYFGAGTRLSVL.

This clonotype was seen a handful of times. The CDR3 region has the DNA TGTGCCAGCAGCTCCCCGGGACAGGGAACGGCCGAGCAGTACTTC. Translation: CASSSPGQGTAEQYF. The chain carries TRBV7-9 and TRBJ2-5; 9 nucleotides line up with TRBD1. The J call may be mistaken, given a closer DNA end match to TRBJ2-7. CDR1 is SEHNR, CDR2 FQNEAQ, per germline (reference sequence). There are 15 residues in the CDR3.

This clonotype turned up a few times. V gene TRBV7-2 combines with J gene TRBJ1-1; D is possibly TRBD1 (5 bases). Trimming stripped 6 bases from V and 0 bases from J, with 11 bases between. Germline CDR1 reads SGHTA; CDR2 reads FQGNSA. The CDR3 sequence is 14 residues long. The CDR3 loop is CASSPAGLNTEAFF. The DNA of the CDR3 is TGTGCCAGCAGTCCCGCAGGGCTGAACACTGAAGCTTTCTTT.

The rearrangement uses TRBV7-2 and TRBJ1-2, with 8 bases fitting TRBD1. This CDR3 contains 16 residues. The germline V gene has CDR1 SGHTA and CDR2 FQGNSA. Trimming at V came to 5 bases and at J to 4 bases, leaving 12 bases not matched to a gene. The CDR3 here is CASSRNQGAPPYGYTF. In DNA, the CDR3 is TGTGCCAGCAGCCGAAACCAGGGGGCGCCCCCCTATGGCTACACCTTC.

This chain joins TRBV6-1 and TRBJ2-7; weak D call: TRBD1 (6 bases). This CDR3 is built from 14 residues. CDR1 and CDR2 (germline): MNHNS, SASEGT. Trimming left V 3 bases short and J 5 bases short, with 14 bases between. CDR3 in amino acids: CASSEDRGWDEQYF. The CDR3 region has the DNA TGTGCCAGCAGTGAGGACAGAGGGTGGGACGAGCAGTACTTC.